Sequencing of this T cell receptor beta chain was carried out in a study of CD8+CD57+ T cells in acquired aplastic anemia. Study information: Mean DNA quantity obtained from sorted CD4+ and CD8+ cells was around 3.2 ug. CD4+ cell libraries from healthy donors averaged roughly 10 million reads.

Germline values: CDR1 LNHDA, CDR2 SQIVND (reference sequence). CDR3 size: 13 residues. Trimming removed 1 base from V and 4 bases from J, with 7 bases in between. The use of genomic DNA as template underpinned the TCR beta VDJ and CDR3 profiling. TCRdb reanalysed the reads using MiXCR and keeps one entry per CDR3 protein. The repertoire consists of about 220,000 distinct CDR3 sequences, with 34% occurring once and the leading ten covering 0.95% to 1.3%. This clonotype was seen repeatedly, ten times or more. The clonotype originates from a human donor in good health, serving as a control. The V and J genes are TRBV19 and TRBJ1-2; D not resolved. The sample consisted of sorted CD4+, CD8+, or CD8+CD57+ T cells (not recorded which) from PBMCs. In DNA, the CDR3 is TGTGCCAGTAGTATAGCCAGTGTCTATGGCTACACCTTC. It yields the protein CASSIASVYGYTF.